A single sample is the source of the 13 T cell receptor beta chains below, sequenced in a study of T cell repertoires in cytomegalovirus infection (dated by TCRdb to about 2019). Instrument used: Illumina HiSeq 1500. TCRdb trimmed the raw reads at Q25, called clones with MiXCR and kept productive beta chains. Every CDR3 protein is listed once, alongside the most common genes and DNA of its rows. The sample records some 900,000 distinct CDR3 sequences, about 33% of which are singletons. The ten most abundant clones make up roughly 12% of the sample. The treatment or condition tag for this specimen amounts to: in vitro stimulation with specific CMV peptide epitopes to enrich CMV-specific T cells. These receptors' targets are unknown. Sequences were derived from cultured CD8+ T cells from PBMCs, sampled from culture after CMV antigen stimulation. The receptor set was obtained from a human donor in good health (CMV status not recorded). Some clones in this sample may be carry-over from other donors' samples.

This clonotype has a handful of counts. The chain couples TRBV28 to TRBJ2-1; 12 bases match TRBD2. V shed 1 base and J 3 bases; nucleotides not matched to a gene: 7. The CDR3 consists of 18 residues. Germline assignment: CDR1 MDHEN and CDR2 SYDVKM. CDR3 residues: CASSLLWTSGVHYNEQFF. CDR3 coding DNA: TGTGCCAGCAGTTTATTATGGACTAGCGGGGTGCACTACAATGAGCAGTTCTTC.

This clonotype was counted many times. J is TRBJ1-1 and V is TRBV27; D is undetermined. There are 14 residues in the CDR3. V dropped 3 bases and J dropped 4 bases, with 12 bases sitting between them. CDR1 is MNHEY, CDR2 SMNVEV, per germline (reference sequence). The CDR3 loop is CASSFLGYGTEAFF. CDR3 coding DNA: TGTGCCAGCAGTTTTCTAGGGTACGGCACTGAAGCTTTCTTT.

This clonotype was detected only a few times. The chain employs TRBV5-4 and TRBJ1-2; possibly TRBD1 for D (6 bases). Germline V gene lookup returns CDR1 SGHNT and CDR2 YYREEE (reference sequence). V was trimmed by 0 bases and J by 4 bases, leaving 19 bases between them. CDR3 length: 17 residues. CDR3: CASSLGSYQGNSYGYTF. The CDR3 nucleotides read TGTGCCAGCAGCTTGGGAAGTTACCAGGGGAACTCCTATGGCTACACCTTC.

In its sample, this clonotype was seen a few times. V and J are TRBV7-2 and TRBJ2-1, with 10 bases that match TRBD1. The CDR3 has 15 amino acids. Germline V gene data show CDR1 as SGHTA and CDR2 as FQGNSA. V dropped 1 base and J dropped 6; count of bases not matched to a gene: 3. CDR3 in DNA: TGTGCCAGCAGCTTAGGGACAGGGGGTGTCAATGAGCAGTTCTTC. As protein: CASSLGTGGVNEQFF. The full variable domain, with the rest looked up from reference TRBV7-2 and TRBJ2-1, is GAGVSQSPSNKVTEKGKDVELRCDPISGHTALYWYRQSLGQGLEFLIYFQGNSAPDKSGLPSDRFSAERTGGSVSTLTIQRTQQEDSAVYLCASSLGTGGVNEQFFGPGTRLTVL.

The rearrangement links TRBV2 to TRBJ1-1; no reliable D call. The V end was cut by 3 bases, the J end by 6 bases, with 8 bases between. The CDR3 runs to 12 residues. Germline V gene sequence: CDR1 SNHLY, CDR2 FYNNEI. The CDR3 reads CASSDRNAEAFF. The CDR3 DNA sequence: TGTGCCAGCAGTGACAGAAATGCTGAAGCTTTCTTT.

The V gene is TRBV4-1, the J gene TRBJ2-3; D not certain. Trimming removed 3 bases from V and 1 base from J, with 8 bases in between. CDR3 length: 14 amino acids. Germline CDR1 and CDR2: MGHRA and YSYEKL. The CDR3 DNA sequence: TGCGCCAGCAGCCAGGTCTCCGGCACAGATACGCAGTATTTT. Encoded protein: CASSQVSGTDTQYF.

The chain links TRBV2 to TRBJ2-1; 9 positions match TRBD2. V shed 6 bases and J 6 bases; nucleotides not matched to a gene: 6. Germline V gene lookup returns CDR1 SNHLY and CDR2 FYNNEI. This CDR3 spans 14 amino acids. The CDR3, as DNA: TGTGCCAGCAGCCCAGCGGGGGGTCTCAATGAGCAGTTCTTC. Protein: CASSPAGGLNEQFF.

This clonotype turned up a few times. The chain carries TRBV27 and TRBJ2-5; D might be TRBD2 (5 bases). The V gene lost 2 bases and the J gene lost 6 bases, with 13 bases spanning the gap. Germline V lookup: CDR1 MNHEY, CDR2 SMNVEV (reference sequence). CDR3 length: 14 residues. The CDR3 here is CASSLGRGRQTQYF. In DNA form, the CDR3 reads TGTGCCAGCAGTTTAGGCCGGGGTAGGCAGACCCAGTACTTC.

This clonotype has only a few counts. V gene TRBV7-9 combines with J gene TRBJ2-5; 8 nucleotides agree with TRBD2. The CDR3 covers 13 residues. Trimming took 5 bases from V and 3 from J; bases not matched to a gene: 2. Germline loops: CDR1 SEHNR, CDR2 FQNEAQ (reference sequence). In DNA form, the CDR3 reads TGTGCCAGCAGCCAGGGACTAGAAGAGACCCAGTACTTC. Encoded protein: CASSQGLEETQYF.

V gene TRBV6-2 or TRBV6-3 combines with J gene TRBJ1-2; D is undetermined. The length of the CDR3 is 15 residues. Germline lookup yields CDR1 MNHEY and CDR2 SVGEGT. V was clipped by 3 bases and J by 3 bases, with 14 bases between them. The DNA for the CDR3 is TGTGCCAGCAGTTATAACAAGGAAAATTACTATGGCTACACCTTC. Protein product: CASSYNKENYYGYTF.

The table lists this clonotype with a few counts. The chain is built from TRBV4-1 and TRBJ2-1; 10 bases align to TRBD2. The germline V gene has CDR1 MGHRA and CDR2 YSYEKL. Germline trimming cut 1 base from V and 10 bases from J; bases unmatched to any gene: 7. The CDR3 runs to 15 residues. The CDR3 bases are TGCGCCAGCAGCCAAGGGAGCGGGGGGGCCGAGGAGCAGTTCTTC. Its translation: CASSQGSGGAEEQFF.

This clonotype showed up just a few times. The chain uses TRBV27 and TRBJ1-5; D is possibly TRBD1 (6 bases). Looked up from germline, CDR1 is MNHEY and CDR2 is SMNVEV (reference sequence). V gave up 2 bases and J gave up 2 bases, with 10 bases separating them. The length of the CDR3 is 15 residues. CDR3 sequence: CASSLMGARNQPQHF. As DNA, the CDR3 is TGTGCCAGCAGTTTAATGGGGGCTCGCAATCAGCCCCAGCATTTT.

The sample holds a few counts of this clonotype. J is TRBJ1-6 and V is TRBV27; D not resolved. The CDR3 is 15 amino acids. Trimming removed 7 bases from V and 9 bases from J, with 19 bases in between. Germline values: CDR1 MNHEY, CDR2 SMNVEV (reference sequence). The CDR3 DNA reads TGTGCCAGCACTTTTAGTCCGGGGATAGGTTCACCCCTCCACTTT. Translated, it gives CASTFSPGIGSPLHF.